This T cell receptor beta chain stems from a study of shared T cell receptors in the human thymus. The V and J ends lost 5 bases and 5 bases, in that order; junction bases with no gene match: 6. Germline values: CDR1 SEHNR, CDR2 FQNEAQ (reference sequence). The CDR3 length is 14 residues. Sequencing was performed with immunoSEQ multiplex PCR; in TCRdb, only in-frame clones are kept and a portion is missing. In the table there are about 540,000 clones, around 78% of which are singletons. In addition, the sample was reused for a study of human thymus T cells.

The sample comprised thymocytes. The J gene is TRBJ2-5, the V gene TRBV7-9; 9 bases are shared with TRBD2. The sequence was obtained from a boy under two years old with a congenital heart defect. The DNA for the CDR3 is TGTGCCAGCAGCGGAGGGACTAGCCCGGAGACCCAGTACTTC. The encoded protein is CASSGGTSPETQYF.